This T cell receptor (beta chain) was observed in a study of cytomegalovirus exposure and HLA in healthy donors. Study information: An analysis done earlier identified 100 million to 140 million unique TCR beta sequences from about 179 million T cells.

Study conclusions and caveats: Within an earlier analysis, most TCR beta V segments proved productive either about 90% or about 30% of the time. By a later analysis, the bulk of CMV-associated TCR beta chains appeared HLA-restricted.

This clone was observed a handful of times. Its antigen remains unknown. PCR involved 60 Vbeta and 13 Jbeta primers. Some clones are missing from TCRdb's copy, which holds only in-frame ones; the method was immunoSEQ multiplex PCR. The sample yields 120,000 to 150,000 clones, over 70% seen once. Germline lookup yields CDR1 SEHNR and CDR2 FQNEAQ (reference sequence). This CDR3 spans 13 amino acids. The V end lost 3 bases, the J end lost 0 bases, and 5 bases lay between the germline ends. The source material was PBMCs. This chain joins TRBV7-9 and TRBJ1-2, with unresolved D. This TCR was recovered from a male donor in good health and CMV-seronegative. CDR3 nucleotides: TGTGCCAGCAGCTTTGCGTCTAACTATGGCTACACCTTC. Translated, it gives CASSFASNYGYTF.